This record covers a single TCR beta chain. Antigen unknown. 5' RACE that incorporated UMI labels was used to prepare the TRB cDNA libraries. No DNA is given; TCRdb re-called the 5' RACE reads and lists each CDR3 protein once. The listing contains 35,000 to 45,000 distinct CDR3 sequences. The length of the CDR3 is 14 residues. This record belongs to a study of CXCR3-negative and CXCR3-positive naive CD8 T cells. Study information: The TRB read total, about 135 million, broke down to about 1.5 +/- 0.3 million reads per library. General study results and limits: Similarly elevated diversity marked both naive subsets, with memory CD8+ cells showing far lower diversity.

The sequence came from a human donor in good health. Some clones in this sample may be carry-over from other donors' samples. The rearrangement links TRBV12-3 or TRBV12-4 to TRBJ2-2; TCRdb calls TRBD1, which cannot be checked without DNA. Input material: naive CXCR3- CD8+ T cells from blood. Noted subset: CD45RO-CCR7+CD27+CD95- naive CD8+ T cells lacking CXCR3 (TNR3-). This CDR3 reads CASSPSGVTGELFF.